This entry features one TCR beta chain sequence. Per the original data handling: By means of reference gene primer amplification, nucleated cell counts were estimated. The assay was immunoSEQ multiplex PCR, and TCRdb's table has in-frame clones only and misses some. D and trimming were read from the DNA, whereas the V and J calls and clone size are those reported in that table. The sample holds roughly 260,000 clones; roughly 90% are singletons and the top ten take 2.1%. This specimen comes from a study of blood T cell repertoires in COVID-19. V dropped 2 bases and J dropped 5 bases, with 13 bases sitting between them. Germline V gene sequence: CDR1 LNHDA, CDR2 SQIVND (reference sequence). The CDR3 extends over 15 amino acids.

The sequencing sample was made of peripheral blood. The source of this sequence is a woman aged 35 to 49 who had recovered from COVID-19. The chain has TRBV19 and TRBJ1-5, with a weak D call TRBD1 (5 bases). The CDR3 protein is CASSILPREDQPQHF. The DNA for the CDR3 is TGTGCCAGTAGTATATTACCCAGGGAGGATCAGCCCCAGCATTTT.